The 5 T cell receptor beta chains given below trace back to one sample, sequenced in a study of blood T cell repertoires in COVID-19. Sequenced by immunoSEQ multiplex PCR; TCRdb stores in-frame clones only, minus some. The sample holds about 35,000 clones, roughly 90% seen once. The sample consisted of peripheral blood. These receptors were obtained from a man in his fifties or sixties with active COVID-19.

This sequence joins TRBV5-4 and TRBJ2-5; 9 nucleotides line up with TRBD2. CDR3 length equals 15 residues. Germline V gene lookup returns CDR1 SGHNT and CDR2 YYREEE (reference sequence). Trimming removed 2 bases from V and 2 bases from J; junction bases left unmatched: 4. The CDR3 is CASSFATSGQETQYF. The CDR3, as DNA: TGTGCCAGCAGCTTTGCGACTAGCGGTCAAGAGACCCAGTACTTC.

The chain joins TRBV7-9 to TRBJ1-2; 10 bases are a match to TRBD1. This CDR3 has 14 amino acids. With 5 bases clipped from V and 7 bases from J, the junction kept 7 bases outside the gene matches. CDR1 and CDR2 (germline): SEHNR, FQNEAQ (reference sequence). DNA of the CDR3: TGTGCCAGCAGCGTCGGGACAGGGGACCGTGGCTACACCTTC. This translates into CASSVGTGDRGYTF.

The chain couples TRBV29-1 to TRBJ2-2; D uncertain. The CDR3 spans 14 residues. CDR1 and CDR2 (germline): SQVTM, ANQGSEA. Trimming removed 7 bases at V and 2 bases at J, with 14 bases between. The CDR3 DNA reads as TGCAGCGCCCTGGAGTTGCGAAACACCGGGGAGCTGTTTTTT. It yields the protein CSALELRNTGELFF.

This chain links TRBV15 with TRBJ1-1; D gene ambiguous. Germline V lookup: CDR1 LNHNV, CDR2 YYDKDF (reference sequence). This CDR3 has 13 residues. Trimming removed 0 bases from V and 2 bases from J, with 4 bases in between. CDR3 protein: CATSRDLNTEAFF. The CDR3 region has the DNA TGTGCCACCAGCAGAGACCTTAACACTGAAGCTTTCTTT.

The rearrangement joins TRBV30 to TRBJ2-3, with TRBD2 identical over 7 bases. The CDR3 sequence is 15 residues long. V was pared by 4 bases and J by 4 bases, with 11 bases of the junction left unmatched. CDR1 is GTSNPN, CDR2 SVGIG, per germline (reference sequence). The DNA of the CDR3 is TGTGCCTGGATTCAGTGGGAGGGCAGAGCAGATACGCAGTATTTT. This sequence encodes CAWIQWEGRADTQYF.